This record looks at one T cell receptor (beta chain) sequence and its context. The data derive from a study of blood T cell repertoires in COVID-19. Turning to the study itself: The origin of the acute and convalescent COVID-19 samples was the United States, Italy and Spain. T cells, B-cell-depleted T cells, or PBMCs supplied cDNA or gDNA.

In the original analysis: Estimated nucleated cell counts came from reference gene primer amplification. Sequencing was performed with immunoSEQ multiplex PCR; in TCRdb, only in-frame clones are kept and a portion is missing. D and trimming come from the DNA, and the V and J calls and clone size come from that table. The sample records fewer than 300,000 clones, approximately 90% being singletons. Sequencing was done on a sample of peripheral blood. The sequence came from a middle-aged woman who had recovered from COVID-19.

CDR3 region: CATSQKETQYF. The CDR3 DNA follows: TGTGCCACCAGCCAAAAAGAGACCCAGTACTTC. The genes are TRBV24-1 and TRBJ2-5; D is unclear. The CDR3 loop spans 11 amino acids. Trimming took 7 bases from V and 3 from J, leaving 5 bases between them. From germline, CDR1 is KGHDR and CDR2 SFDVKD.